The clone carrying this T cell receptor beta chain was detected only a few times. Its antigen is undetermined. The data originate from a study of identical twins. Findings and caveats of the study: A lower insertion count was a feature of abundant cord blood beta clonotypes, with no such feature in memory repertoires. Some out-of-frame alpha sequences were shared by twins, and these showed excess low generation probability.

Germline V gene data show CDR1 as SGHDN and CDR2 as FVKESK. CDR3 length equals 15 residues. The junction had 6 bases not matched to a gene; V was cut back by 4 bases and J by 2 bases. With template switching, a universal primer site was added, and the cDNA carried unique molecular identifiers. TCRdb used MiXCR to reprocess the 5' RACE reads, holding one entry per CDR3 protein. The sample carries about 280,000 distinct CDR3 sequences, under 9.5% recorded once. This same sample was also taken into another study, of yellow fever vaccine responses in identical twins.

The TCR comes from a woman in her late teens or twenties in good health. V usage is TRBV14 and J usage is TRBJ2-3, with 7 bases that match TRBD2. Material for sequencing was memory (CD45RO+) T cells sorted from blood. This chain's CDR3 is CASSPLGTNTDTQYF. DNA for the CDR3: TGTGCCAGCAGCCCACTAGGGACTAACACAGATACGCAGTATTTT.